The TCR beta chain under discussion was sequenced for a study of blood T cell repertoires in COVID-19 (dated by TCRdb to between 2020 and 2021). In the study overall: Samples from collaborators originated in the United States, Italy and Spain and spanned both the acute and convalescent phases of COVID-19. The prospective study material was composed of cDNA or gDNA derived from T cells, B-cell-depleted T cells, or PBMCs. Deeply sampled blood TCRbeta repertoires from subjects exposed to, actively infected with, or recovered from COVID-19 were included in the dataset. A freely available public database, intended as a resource for researchers studying the immune response to SARS-CoV-2, is where the repertoires were released. Samples came from the ongoing ImmuneRACE study (first 160 participants) plus 1,254 subjects from 6 global collaborators. A de-identified subject ID, COVID-19 status, age in years and sex were almost always included in the sample metadata. Where available, HLA class I and class II types were obtained from metadata supplied by the sample provider rather than from assay-based typing.

TCRbeta CDR3 regions were amplified from genomic DNA by means of the immunoSEQ Assay, a bias-controlled multiplex PCR. Per the source publication's procedure: The number of nucleated cells in each sample was estimated by amplification of reference gene primers within the assay. Sequence reads were collapsed and filtered to measure the absolute abundance of every unique TCRbeta CDR3 rearrangement. For each sample, productive Simpson clonality was calculated by taking the square root of Simpson's diversity index across productive rearrangements. Sourced from immuneACCESS, this table was stored by TCRdb with only in-frame sequences that have V and J called. A share of the clones is absent; for the studies checked, an unresolved V gene accounts for under half, and the remainder has no known explanation. From that table come the V and J calls and clone size; the DNA was used to work out D and trimming. This sample gives 100,000 to 150,000 clones in total; roughly 79% of them show up just once. Of the sample, about 2.3% falls within the top ten clones.

The CDR3 covers 15 residues, taking in both the cysteine and the phenylalanine. The kept DNA is CDR3 alone, 45 bases in frame from the first base. V gives up 3 bases and J gives up 0 bases, and the segment between their germline ends measures 11 bases. Via the germline V gene (reference sequence), CDR1 is MNHEY and CDR2 SMNVEV. Whole blood was collected in K2EDTA tubes by collaborating institutions according to the institutions' own protocols. For TCRbeta analysis, collaborators shipped samples as frozen whole blood, isolated PBMCs, or DNA extracted from either of those sample types. What the study reported, not specific to this receptor: The amount of clinical and demographic metadata varied by source and participant and was provided uncurated.

Turning to this clone: This receptor's antigen is unknown. No base-level quality is on record; no much larger clone is a single base apart.

Sequenced material: peripheral blood. This TCR was sampled from a man aged 70 or older with acute or convalescent COVID-19. The rearranged segments are TRBV27 and TRBJ2-5, with no confident D gene call. The CDR3 is CASSFSTAYQETQYF. At the DNA level, the sequence is TGTGCCAGCAGTTTCTCGACTGCGTACCAAGAGACCCAGTACTTC.